This T cell receptor beta chain is drawn from a study of OX40 agonist ivuxolimab in advanced cancers. Overall study results and limits: In general, CD8+ T cells held more expanded clones than CD4+ did, on average.

In the case of this clone: Its antigen is currently unknown. The junction and the germline gene differ at one end; a read error may be behind it. The sample holds other DNA sequences that translate to the same CDR3.

The protocol was immunoSEQ multiplex PCR, while the TCRdb copy is restricted to in-frame clones and leaves out a portion. The data show 80,000 to 130,000 clones, with 90% seen just once and roughly 0.3% held by the top ten. The material sequenced was CD4+ or CD8+ T cells sorted from blood, taken in a trial of the OX40 agonist ivuxolimab. The clonotype was recovered from an adult with an advanced solid tumor such as melanoma, head and neck, liver or kidney cancer.

CDR3 sequence reads: CASSLDAGFGEQYF. CDR3 DNA: TGTGCCAGTAGCTTAGATGCGGGGTTTGGGGAGCAGTACTTC. This chain links TRBV7-8 with TRBJ2-7; D might be TRBD2 (6 bases). The CDR3 runs 14 residues. CDR1 SGHVS and CDR2 FQNEAQ come from the germline V gene. The full variable domain, its missing parts supplied by reference TRBV7-8 and TRBJ2-7, is GAGVSQSPRYKVAKRGQDVALRCDPISGHVSLFWYQQALGQGPEFLTYFQNEAQLDKSGLPSDRFFAERPEGSVSTLKIQRTQQEDSAVYLCASSLDAGFGEQYFGPGTRLTVT.